This T cell receptor beta chain was found in a study of long-term antiretroviral therapy in people with HIV. Of note for this clone: What it binds is unknown.

Survey-level resolution applied to immunoSEQ assay v3.0. Assay: immunoSEQ multiplex PCR; the TCRdb copy retains only in-frame clones and omits some. The sample yields about 36,000 clones, roughly 93% seen once. Whole-study findings and limits: Following ART, diversity rose but still fell short of transplant donor controls. Participants lacked recorded data on ART adherence, viral resistance or therapy changes. Clones with expansion before ART led the repertoire at all time points.

The sample here was unsorted PBMCs, taken 4.1 years after starting antiretroviral therapy. The source is a woman aged 50 to 65 with HIV.

CDR3 in DNA: TGTGCCAGCAGCCGCACAGGGAACTATGGCTACACCTTC. Translating gives CASSRTGNYGYTF. This sequence joins TRBV6-5 and TRBJ1-2, with TRBD1 as a possible D gene (6 bases). V lost 6 bases and J lost 2, with 10 bases in between. The CDR3 extends over 13 amino acids. Germline CDR1 and CDR2: MNHEY and SVGAGI.